This T cell receptor beta chain was retrieved from a study of glioma-infiltrating T cells. Germline loops: CDR1 SGHDN, CDR2 FVKESK. The CDR3 is 14 residues long. V was trimmed by 4 bases and J by 0 bases, leaving 8 bases between them. The iRepertoire nested amplicon-rescue multiplex PCR amplified TCR alpha and beta CDR3s from RNA. Input was about 85-450 ng of tissue mRNA or PBMC total RNA. Each CDR3 protein is one row after TCRdb ran MiXCR on the multiplex PCR reads. The top ten clones hold about 6.6% of a sample with about 89,000 distinct CDR3 sequences, about 23% of them seen once. This clonotype has a count of ten or more.

Sequenced input: glioma tissue, nonneoplastic brain tissue, or PBMCs (not recorded which). The chain couples TRBV14 to TRBJ2-3; D gene ambiguous. The TCR originated in a human donor with low-grade glioma or glioblastoma, undergoing nonglioma brain surgery, or in good health (not recorded which). The CDR3 sequence is CASSPTPSTDTQYF. In nucleotides, the CDR3 is TGTGCCAGCAGCCCAACACCTAGCACAGATACGCAGTATTTT.